What follows is one TCR beta chain and its context. Its specificity is unknown. Profiling relied on immunoSEQ multiplex PCR, and the TCRdb table lists in-frame clones only, not all of them. The sample shows under 15,000 clones, 70% to 80% of them seen only once. This record comes from a study of somatic mutations in cytotoxic T cells in rheumatoid arthritis. Whole-study findings and limits: Patients with a largest CD8+ clone exceeding 20% of CD8+ cells numbered about an eighth of the roughly 60. For patients with rheumatoid arthritis, CD8+ clonality went up with age, while healthy controls showed no such change. Multiple comparisons were not accounted for in the slight TRBV07 underrepresentation seen in rheumatoid arthritis patients.

The CDR3 totals 15 residues. The germline CDR1 and CDR2 sequences are MNHNS and SASEGT. The germline V and J ends were trimmed by 4 bases and 1 base, with 11 bases remaining between them. The TCR comes from a middle-aged man in good health. The V and J genes are TRBV6-1 and TRBJ1-5; D gene uncertain. Sequenced input: CD8+ T cells sorted from blood. CDR3 sequence (DNA): TGTGCCAGCAGTGGTCCCGGACTAAGCAATCAGCCCCAGCATTTT. This translates into CASSGPGLSNQPQHF.